This T cell receptor (beta chain) was retrieved from a study of T cell responses to AZD1222 COVID-19 vaccine. The count of this clone is one. What it binds is not known. J lost 1 base, V lost 5 bases, and 8 bases had no gene match. Germline CDR1 reads SNHLY; CDR2 reads FYNNEI. The CDR3 covers 16 residues. General observations from the study: It should be noted that donors were predominantly white British and more often female, and clonal diversity was possibly underestimated. Receipt of two AZD1222 doses was followed by a rise in Spike-specific TCR breadth and depth. Distributed over spike, vaccine-associated CD4 TCRs predominated at 160-218 and 743-854.

TCRdb's table, derived via immunoSEQ multiplex PCR, lists solely in-frame clones and lacks some. This sample carries around 67,000 clones, 83% of them seen once, and the ten largest clones take about 6%. The source is an adult who received the AZD1222 COVID-19 vaccine. Sequencing was performed on peripheral blood, taken 28 days after the second AZD1222 dose. The chain employs TRBV2 and TRBJ2-3; TRBD1 agrees at 8 bases. In DNA, the CDR3 is TGTGCCAGCAGTCCCATATGGGGACAGGGCACAGATACGCAGTATTTT. Protein sequence: CASSPIWGQGTDTQYF.